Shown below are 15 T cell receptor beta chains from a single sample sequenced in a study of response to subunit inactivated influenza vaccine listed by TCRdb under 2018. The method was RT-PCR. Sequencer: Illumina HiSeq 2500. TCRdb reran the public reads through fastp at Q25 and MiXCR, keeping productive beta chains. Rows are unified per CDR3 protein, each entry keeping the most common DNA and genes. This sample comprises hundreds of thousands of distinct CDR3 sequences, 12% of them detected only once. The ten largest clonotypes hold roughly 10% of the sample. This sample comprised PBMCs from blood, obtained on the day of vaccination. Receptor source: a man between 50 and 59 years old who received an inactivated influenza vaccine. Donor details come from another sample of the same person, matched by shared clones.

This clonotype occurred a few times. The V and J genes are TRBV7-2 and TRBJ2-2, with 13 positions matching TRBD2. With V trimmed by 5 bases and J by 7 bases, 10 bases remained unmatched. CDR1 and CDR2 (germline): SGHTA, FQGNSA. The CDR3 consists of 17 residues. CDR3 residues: CASSLWTSGRRNGELFF. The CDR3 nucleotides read TGTGCCAGCAGCCTATGGACTAGCGGGAGACGAAACGGGGAGCTGTTTTTT.

CDR3 in DNA: TGTGCCAGCTCACCCGGGACTGGGGGTTCGTCAGATACGCAGTATTTT. It specifies CASSPGTGGSSDTQYF. The chain carries TRBV18 and TRBJ2-3; D is possibly TRBD2 (6 bases). This CDR3 contains 16 residues. Germline values: CDR1 KGHSH, CDR2 LQKENI. The V and J ends lost 3 bases and 4 bases respectively, with 17 bases between them.

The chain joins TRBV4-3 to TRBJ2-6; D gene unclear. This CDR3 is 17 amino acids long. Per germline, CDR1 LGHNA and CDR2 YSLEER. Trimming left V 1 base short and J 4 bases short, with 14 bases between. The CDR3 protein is CASSQGYGLGGANVLTF. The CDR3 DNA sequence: TGCGCCAGCAGCCAAGGGTATGGGCTAGGGGGGGCCAACGTCCTGACTTTC.

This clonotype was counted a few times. The CDR3 DNA is TGTGCCAGCAGCTTAGAGACTAGCGGGAGCTTGAATGAGCAGTTCTTC. Translated, it gives CASSLETSGSLNEQFF. The gene calls are TRBV7-6 and TRBJ2-1; 12 nucleotides match TRBD2. The ends lost 1 base at V and 7 bases at J; junction bases unmatched: 5. The CDR3 runs to 16 residues. Germline CDR1 reads SGHVS; CDR2 reads FNYEAQ.

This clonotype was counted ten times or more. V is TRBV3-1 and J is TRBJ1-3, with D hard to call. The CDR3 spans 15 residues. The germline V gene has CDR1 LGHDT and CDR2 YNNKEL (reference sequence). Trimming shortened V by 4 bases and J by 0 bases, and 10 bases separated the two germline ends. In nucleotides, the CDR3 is TGTGCCAGCAGCCCGACCCGCTTCTCTGGAAACACCATATATTTT. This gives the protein CASSPTRFSGNTIYF.

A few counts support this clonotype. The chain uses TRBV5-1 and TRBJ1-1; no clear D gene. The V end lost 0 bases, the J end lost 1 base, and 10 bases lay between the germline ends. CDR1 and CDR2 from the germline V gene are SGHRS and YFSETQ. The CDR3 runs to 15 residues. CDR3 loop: CASSLEGEGNTEAFF. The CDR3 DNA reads TGCGCCAGCAGCTTGGAAGGAGAGGGGAACACTGAAGCTTTCTTT.

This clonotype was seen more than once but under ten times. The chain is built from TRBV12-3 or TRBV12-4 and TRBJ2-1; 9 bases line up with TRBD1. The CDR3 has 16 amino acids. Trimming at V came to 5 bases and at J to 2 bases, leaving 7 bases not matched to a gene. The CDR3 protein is CASSLGQGSTYNEQFF. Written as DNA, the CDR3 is TGTGCCAGCAGTCTAGGACAGGGGAGTACCTACAATGAGCAGTTCTTC.

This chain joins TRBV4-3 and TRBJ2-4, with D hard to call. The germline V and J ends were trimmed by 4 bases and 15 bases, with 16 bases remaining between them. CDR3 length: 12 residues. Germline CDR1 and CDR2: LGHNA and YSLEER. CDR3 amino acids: CASSRVGSRLYF. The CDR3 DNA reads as TGCGCCAGCAGCCGGGTTGGATCGAGACTGTACTTC.

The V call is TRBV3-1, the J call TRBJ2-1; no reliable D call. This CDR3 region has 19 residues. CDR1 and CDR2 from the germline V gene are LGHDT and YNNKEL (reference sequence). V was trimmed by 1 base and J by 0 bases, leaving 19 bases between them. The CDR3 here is CASSQVLRLSKSSYNEQFF. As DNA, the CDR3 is TGTGCCAGCAGCCAAGTTCTTCGTCTCAGCAAGAGCTCCTACAATGAGCAGTTCTTC.

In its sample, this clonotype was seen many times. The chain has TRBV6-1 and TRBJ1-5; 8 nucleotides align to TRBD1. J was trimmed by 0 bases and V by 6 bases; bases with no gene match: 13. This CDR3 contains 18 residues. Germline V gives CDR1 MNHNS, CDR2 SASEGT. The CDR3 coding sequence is TGTGCCAGCAGCCTATCATGGACAGGGAAATATAGCAATCAGCCCCAGCATTTT. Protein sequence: CASSLSWTGKYSNQPQHF.

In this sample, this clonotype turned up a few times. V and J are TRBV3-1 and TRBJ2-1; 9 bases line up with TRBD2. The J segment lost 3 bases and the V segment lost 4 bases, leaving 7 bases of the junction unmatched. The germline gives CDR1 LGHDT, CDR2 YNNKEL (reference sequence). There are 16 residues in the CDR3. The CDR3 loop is CASSLGLAGFYNEQFF. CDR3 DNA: TGTGCCAGCAGCCTTGGGCTAGCGGGGTTCTACAATGAGCAGTTCTTC.

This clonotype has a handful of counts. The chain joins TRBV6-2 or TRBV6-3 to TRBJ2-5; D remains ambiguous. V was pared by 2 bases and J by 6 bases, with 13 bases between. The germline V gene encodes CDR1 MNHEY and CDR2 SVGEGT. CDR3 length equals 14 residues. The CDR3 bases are TGTGCCAGCAGTTACCCCGGGCCGGCACAGACCCAGTACTTC. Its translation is CASSYPGPAQTQYF.

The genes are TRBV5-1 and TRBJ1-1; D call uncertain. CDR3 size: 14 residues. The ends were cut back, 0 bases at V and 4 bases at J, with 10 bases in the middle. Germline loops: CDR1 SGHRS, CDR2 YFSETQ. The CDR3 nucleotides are TGCGCCAGCAGCTTGGCCAGTAAGCTCACTGAAGCTTTCTTT. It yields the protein CASSLASKLTEAFF.

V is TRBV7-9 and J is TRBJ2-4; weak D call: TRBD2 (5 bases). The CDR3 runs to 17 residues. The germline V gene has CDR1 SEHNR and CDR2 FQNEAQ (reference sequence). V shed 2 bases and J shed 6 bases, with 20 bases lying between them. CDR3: CASSLSGSGAAGNIQYF. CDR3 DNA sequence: TGTGCCAGCAGCTTATCGGGGTCGGGTGCGGCGGGAAACATTCAGTACTTC.

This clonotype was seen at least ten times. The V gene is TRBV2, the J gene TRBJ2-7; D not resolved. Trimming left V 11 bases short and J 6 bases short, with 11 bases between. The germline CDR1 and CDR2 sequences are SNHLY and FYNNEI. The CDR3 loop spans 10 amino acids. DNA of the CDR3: TGTGCCTGCCGGCAGGTCGAGCAGTACTTC. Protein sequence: CACRQVEQYF.